The rows below give T cell receptor beta chains drawn from one sample of a study of blood T cell repertoires in COVID-19. Measured with immunoSEQ multiplex PCR; TCRdb has only the in-frame clones, and not every one. The sample yields 200,000 to 300,000 clones, around four fifths seen once. Sample: peripheral blood. The receptors here all came from an older woman with active or convalescent COVID-19. Both conserved end residues are part of each CDR3. D genes are given only for firm matches. Not all rows give a size; the values are once, few, many and, for expanded clones, a class.

clone_size j_call d_call v_call cdr3_aa cdr3_nt
NA TRBJ2-1 TRBD1 TRBV6-6 CASSVDRAGNEQFF TGTGCCAGCAGTGTGGACAGGGCTGGGAATGAGCAGTTCTTC
NA TRBJ2-3 TRBD2 TRBV2 CASSPGGIYTLAQYF TGTGCCAGCAGCCCGGGGGGAATCTATACTCTTGCGCAGTATTTT
NA TRBJ2-1 TRBD2 TRBV6-2/TRBV6-3 CASSQGLAPDNEQFF TGTGCCAGCAGCCAGGGACTAGCGCCGGACAATGAGCAGTTCTTC
NA TRBJ2-5 TRBD2 TRBV5-8 CASSLGQRGALSETQYF TGTGCCAGCAGCTTGGGCCAGCGGGGGGCCCTTTCGGAGACCCAGTACTTC
few TRBJ2-5 NA TRBV19 CASSIQRQETQYF TGTGCCAGTAGCATACAGCGCCAAGAGACCCAGTACTTC
NA TRBJ2-1 NA TRBV24-1 CATSDPGTVPGEQFF TGTGCCACCAGTGATCCCGGGACTGTCCCAGGTGAGCAGTTCTTC
NA TRBJ2-2 TRBD1 TRBV5-1 CASSLGRDRRSTGELFF TGCGCCAGCAGCTTGGGCCGGGACAGGAGAAGCACCGGGGAGCTGTTTTTT
NA TRBJ1-2 NA TRBV29-1 CSASPGNYGYTF TGCAGCGCCTCACCGGGGAACTATGGCTACACCTTC
NA TRBJ1-3 TRBD1 TRBV6-5 CASSYRTGSSGNTIYF TGTGCCAGCAGTTACCGGACAGGGAGCTCTGGAAACACCATATATTTT
once TRBJ1-1 NA TRBV19 CASSIYPRPGNTEAFF TGTGCCAGTAGCATATACCCCCGCCCGGGGAACACTGAAGCTTTCTTT
NA TRBJ2-1 NA TRBV9 CASSVEVWQGRINEQFF TGTGCCAGCAGCGTAGAGGTTTGGCAGGGTAGGATCAATGAGCAGTTCTTC
NA TRBJ1-6 NA TRBV6-5 CASSYRGGHSPLHF TGTGCCAGCAGCTACCGCGGGGGGCATTCACCCCTCCACTTT
NA TRBJ1-4 NA TRBV27 CASSLIGGVGEKLFF TGTGCCAGCAGTTTAATCGGGGGGGTGGGTGAAAAACTGTTTTTT
NA TRBJ1-3 NA TRBV18 CASSPLGGDSGNTIYF TGTGCCAGCTCACCCCTCGGAGGGGACTCTGGAAACACCATATATTTT
NA TRBJ2-7 TRBD2 TRBV13 CASSLARGGLAPAEQYF TGTGCCAGCAGCTTAGCGCGAGGGGGACTAGCCCCTGCCGAGCAGTACTTC
NA TRBJ2-3 NA TRBV10-3 CAIRTAKEGPDTQYF TGTGCCATCAGGACAGCCAAGGAGGGGCCAGATACGCAGTATTTT
once TRBJ2-5 TRBD2 TRBV6-2/TRBV6-3 CASSNAGTSRKTQYF TGTGCCAGCAGTAACGCCGGGACTAGTAGAAAGACCCAGTACTTC
once TRBJ1-1 TRBD1 TRBV24-1 CATRRQGRKMNTEAFF TGTGCCACCAGAAGACAGGGCCGAAAAATGAACACTGAAGCTTTCTTT
few TRBJ2-2 NA TRBV5-8 CASGRAGELFF TGTGCCAGCGGCCGGGCCGGGGAGCTGTTTTTT
NA TRBJ2-1 TRBD1 TRBV12-3/TRBV12-4 CASRGTGNGEQFF TGTGCCAGCAGGGGGACAGGGAACGGTGAGCAGTTCTTC
NA TRBJ1-2 TRBD1 TRBV3-1/TRBV3-2 CASSQGGTAYGYTF TGTGCCAGCAGCCAAGGTGGGACAGCCTATGGCTACACCTTC
few TRBJ2-3 TRBD2 TRBV9 CASSVSGSWTDTQYF TGTGCCAGCAGCGTTAGCGGGAGTTGGACAGATACGCAGTATTTT
few TRBJ1-5 NA TRBV18 CASSPKRGPQHF TGTGCCAGCTCACCAAAGCGAGGGCCCCAGCATTTT
NA TRBJ2-1 TRBD2 TRBV29-1 CSVELGGENNEQFF TGCAGCGTTGAGTTGGGGGGGGAGAACAATGAGCAGTTCTTC
NA TRBJ1-6 NA TRBV3-1/TRBV3-2 CASSQAADSPLHF TGTGCCAGCAGTCAAGCCGCGGATTCACCCCTCCACTTT
NA TRBJ2-1 TRBD2 TRBV7-3 CASSPVVGLAGNEQFF TGTGCCAGCAGCCCCGTGGTAGGACTAGCGGGGAATGAGCAGTTCTTC
NA TRBJ2-5 TRBD2 TRBV3-1/TRBV3-2 CASSQRGEETQYF TGTGCCAGCAGCCAACGGGGGGAAGAGACCCAGTACTTC
once TRBJ2-2 NA TRBV9 CASSSTMNEFTGELFF TGTGCCAGCAGCTCCACTATGAACGAGTTCACCGGGGAGCTGTTTTTT
NA TRBJ1-1 NA TRBV11-2 CASSSRGTSNTEAFF TGTGCCAGCAGCTCAAGAGGCACATCGAACACTGAAGCTTTCTTT
NA TRBJ1-2 NA TRBV9 CASSRSNYGYTF TGTGCCAGCAGCCGTTCTAACTATGGCTACACCTTC
few TRBJ1-2 TRBD1 TRBV18 CASSPSGTGSYGYTF TGTGCCAGCTCACCGTCCGGGACAGGGAGTTATGGCTACACCTTC
NA TRBJ1-2 TRBD1 TRBV6-1 CASSVSGTGGDFYGYTF TGTGCCAGCAGTGTCTCCGGGACAGGGGGGGATTTTTATGGCTACACCTTC
NA TRBJ1-5 NA TRBV19 CASSPQSGQPQHF TGTGCCAGTAGTCCACAGTCCGGCCAGCCCCAGCATTTT
NA TRBJ2-3 TRBD2 TRBV3-1/TRBV3-2 CASSQGPGGEDTQYF TGTGCCAGCAGCCAAGGACCGGGGGGGGAAGATACGCAGTATTTT
NA TRBJ1-1 NA TRBV6-2/TRBV6-3 CASSSGLNTEAFF TGTGCCAGCAGTTCAGGTTTGAACACTGAAGCTTTCTTT
NA TRBJ2-5 NA TRBV5-6 CASTYGRRGTIYF TGTGCCAGCACCTACGGACGGAGGGGTACGATTTACTTC
NA TRBJ2-5 TRBD1 TRBV6-5 CASSRTGQGETQYF TGTGCCAGCAGCCGGACAGGGCAGGGGGAGACCCAGTACTTC
NA TRBJ1-4 NA TRBV11-3 CASSLDFQTTNEKLFF TGTGCCAGCAGCTTAGATTTTCAGACAACTAATGAAAAACTGTTTTTT
NA TRBJ2-5 TRBD2 TRBV24-1 CATSEVDSGIPGETQYF TGTGCCACCAGTGAAGTGGATAGCGGGATTCCTGGAGAGACCCAGTACTTC
NA TRBJ2-1 TRBD1 TRBV3-1/TRBV3-2 CASSPPRTGVGFNEQFF TGTGCCAGCAGCCCCCCTCGGACAGGGGTCGGTTTCAATGAGCAGTTCTTC
once TRBJ2-6 TRBD1 TRBV19 CATRAWDRESSGANVLTF TGTGCCACCCGAGCCTGGGACAGGGAGAGCTCTGGGGCCAACGTCCTGACTTTC
NA TRBJ1-1 NA TRBV11-2 CASSLALGQAFF TGTGCCAGCAGCTTAGCTTTGGGGCAAGCTTTCTTT
NA TRBJ1-1 NA TRBV28 CASSLGGWTEAFF TGTGCCAGCAGTTTAGGGGGGTGGACTGAAGCTTTCTTT
NA TRBJ2-1 TRBD2 TRBV18 CASSPLAGGPLEEQFF TGTGCCAGCTCACCCTTAGCGGGGGGGCCTTTAGAGGAGCAGTTCTTC
NA TRBJ2-5 TRBD1 TRBV3-1/TRBV3-2 CASSRRDSRQTQYF TGTGCCAGCAGCCGCCGGGACAGCCGACAGACCCAGTACTTC
few TRBJ2-1 TRBD2 TRBV4-2 CASGEALDNEQFF TGTGCGAGCGGGGAGGCGTTGGACAATGAGCAGTTCTTC
NA TRBJ2-5 NA TRBV11-2 CASSSKGSGETQYF TGTGCCAGCAGCTCCAAGGGGAGCGGGGAGACCCAGTACTTC
few TRBJ1-2 TRBD1 TRBV11-3 CASSLDTGDQSYTF TGTGCCAGCAGCTTAGATACAGGGGACCAAAGCTACACCTTC
NA TRBJ1-2 NA TRBV19 CATRTDGDYGYTF TGTGCCACAAGGACAGATGGGGACTATGGCTACACCTTC
NA TRBJ2-7 NA TRBV2 CASSRETTAYEQYF TGTGCCAGCTCCCGGGAAACAACCGCATACGAGCAGTACTTC
NA TRBJ2-1 NA TRBV19 CASSMVAIDNEQFF TGTGCCAGTAGTATGGTCGCTATAGACAATGAGCAGTTCTTC